A single sample gave rise to the 6 T cell receptor beta chains below, sequenced in a study of T-cell reconstitution after alpha-beta-depleted transplantation in children. For TCRbeta, the library was prepared with unique molecular identifiers. One entry per CDR3 protein results from TCRdb running MiXCR on the PCR reads. The sample lists fewer than 250,000 distinct CDR3 sequences, 8.2% occurring once. The material was PBMCs, mostly from graft donor cells, obtained 180 days after TCRalphabeta/CD19-depleted stem cell transplant. These receptors all stem from a male patient between 5 and 17 years old who had a stem cell transplant for acute lymphoblastic leukemia, so the T cells may come from the graft donor.

This clonotype was recorded many times. CDR3 DNA: TGTGCCACCCTTAGCGGAGCCGATGAGCAGTTCTTC. This sequence encodes CATLSGADEQFF. The chain uses TRBV10-3 and TRBJ2-1, with D maybe TRBD2 (6 bases). Per the germline V gene, CDR1 is ENHRY and CDR2 is SYGVKD. Trimming left V 10 bases short and J 8 bases short, with 15 bases between. The CDR3 sequence is 12 residues long.

Ten or more counts support this clonotype. The CDR3 loop is CSAQNPGTSPYEQYF. CDR3 bases: TGCAGTGCTCAGAATCCCGGGACAAGCCCCTACGAGCAGTACTTC. The gene calls are TRBV20-1 and TRBJ2-7; tentatively, D is TRBD1 (6 bases). The germline V and J ends were trimmed by 5 bases and 2 bases, with 19 bases remaining between them. The CDR3 has 15 amino acids. The germline CDR1 and CDR2 sequences are DFQATT and SNEGSKA (reference sequence).

This clonotype was recorded many times. The rearrangement links TRBV12-3 or TRBV12-4 to TRBJ2-3; no definite D call. Trimming pared 7 bases from V and 2 bases from J, leaving 10 bases between. The CDR3 length is 13 residues. The CDR3 region is CASKGRPTDTQYF. The CDR3 DNA reads TGTGCCAGCAAGGGCAGACCCACAGATACGCAGTATTTT.

This clonotype was found many times. The V gene is TRBV4-3, the J gene TRBJ2-1; no definite D call. This CDR3 contains 16 residues. Trimming took off 0 bases at V and 2 bases at J, with 11 bases between the two ends. Germline V gives CDR1 LGHNA, CDR2 YSLEER. DNA for the CDR3: TGCGCCAGCAGCCAAGATCCGTGGCCCCCCTACAATGAGCAGTTCTTC. Its translation is CASSQDPWPPYNEQFF.

This clonotype was observed at least ten times. The V call is TRBV19, the J call TRBJ2-1; 11 nucleotides align to TRBD2. Germline loops: CDR1 LNHDA, CDR2 SQIVND (reference sequence). With V trimmed by 5 bases and J by 2 bases, 14 bases remained unmatched. The CDR3 is 19 amino acids. The CDR3 here is CASSGRQGRLAGPYNEQFF. CDR3 in DNA: TGTGCCAGTAGTGGGAGGCAGGGTCGACTAGCGGGACCCTACAATGAGCAGTTCTTC.

This clonotype came up many times. This chain joins TRBV7-2 and TRBJ2-5, with D maybe TRBD1 (6 bases). The CDR3 covers 14 residues. Germline V gene sequence: CDR1 SGHTA, CDR2 FQGNSA. Trimming removed 2 bases at V and 7 bases at J, with 14 bases between. The CDR3 coding sequence is TGTGCCAGCAGCTTAAGGGGGACCTTTGGGACCCAGTACTTC. Its protein product is CASSLRGTFGTQYF.